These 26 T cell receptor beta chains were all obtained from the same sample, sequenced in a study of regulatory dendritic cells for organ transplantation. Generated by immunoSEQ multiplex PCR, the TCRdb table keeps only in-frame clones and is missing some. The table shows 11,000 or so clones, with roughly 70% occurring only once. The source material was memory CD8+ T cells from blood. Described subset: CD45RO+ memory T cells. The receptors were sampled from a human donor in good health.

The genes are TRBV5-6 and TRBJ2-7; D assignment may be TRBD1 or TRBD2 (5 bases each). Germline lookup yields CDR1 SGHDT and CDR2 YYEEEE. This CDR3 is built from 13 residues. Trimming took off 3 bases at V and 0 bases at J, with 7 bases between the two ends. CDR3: CASSWDASYEQYF. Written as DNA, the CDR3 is TGTGCCAGCAGCTGGGACGCCTCCTACGAGCAGTACTTC.

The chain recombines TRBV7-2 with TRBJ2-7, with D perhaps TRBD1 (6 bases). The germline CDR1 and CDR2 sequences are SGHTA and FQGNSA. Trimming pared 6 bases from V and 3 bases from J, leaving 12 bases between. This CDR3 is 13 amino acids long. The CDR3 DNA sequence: TGTGCCAGCAGTCCTACAGGGTTCTACGAGCAGTACTTC. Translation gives CASSPTGFYEQYF.

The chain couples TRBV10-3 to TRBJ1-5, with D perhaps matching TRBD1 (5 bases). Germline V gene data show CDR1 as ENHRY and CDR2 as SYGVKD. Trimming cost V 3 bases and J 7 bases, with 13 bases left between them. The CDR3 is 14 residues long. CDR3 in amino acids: CAISDGDEWQPQHF. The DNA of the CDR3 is TGTGCCATCAGTGACGGGGACGAATGGCAGCCCCAGCATTTT.

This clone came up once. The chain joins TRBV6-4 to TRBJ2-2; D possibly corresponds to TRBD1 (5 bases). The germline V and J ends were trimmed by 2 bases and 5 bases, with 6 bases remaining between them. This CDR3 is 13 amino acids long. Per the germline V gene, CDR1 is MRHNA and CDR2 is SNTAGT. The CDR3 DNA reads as TGTGCCAGCAGTGACAGGACAACCGGGGAGCTGTTTTTT. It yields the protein CASSDRTTGELFF.

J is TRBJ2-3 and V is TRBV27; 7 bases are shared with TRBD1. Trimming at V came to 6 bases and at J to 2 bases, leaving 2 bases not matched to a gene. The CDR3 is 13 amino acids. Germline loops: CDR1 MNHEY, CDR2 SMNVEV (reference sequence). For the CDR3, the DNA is TGTGCCAGCAGCGACAGGGTCACAGATACGCAGTATTTT. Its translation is CASSDRVTDTQYF.

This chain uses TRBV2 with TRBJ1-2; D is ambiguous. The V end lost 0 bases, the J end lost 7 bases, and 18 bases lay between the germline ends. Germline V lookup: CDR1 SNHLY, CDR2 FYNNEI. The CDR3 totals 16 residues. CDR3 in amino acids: CASSEAAEGTSSGYTF. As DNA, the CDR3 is TGTGCCAGCAGTGAAGCCGCCGAGGGTACAAGTTCTGGCTACACCTTC.

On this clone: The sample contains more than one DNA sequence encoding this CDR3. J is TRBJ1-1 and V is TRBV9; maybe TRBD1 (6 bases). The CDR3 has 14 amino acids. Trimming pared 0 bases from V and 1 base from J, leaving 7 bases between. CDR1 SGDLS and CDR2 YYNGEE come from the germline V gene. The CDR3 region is CASSVGTENTEAFF. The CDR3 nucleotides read TGTGCCAGCAGCGTAGGGACAGAGAACACTGAAGCTTTCTTT.

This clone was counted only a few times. The CDR3 is CASSLYLTNTGELFF. The DNA of the CDR3 is TGTGCCAGCAGCTTATACTTGACGAACACCGGGGAGCTGTTTTTT. The V and J genes are TRBV11-2 and TRBJ2-2; D uncertain. Germline CDR1 and CDR2: SGHAT and FQNNGV. This CDR3 region has 15 residues. Trimming removed 2 bases from V and 0 bases from J, with 7 bases in between.

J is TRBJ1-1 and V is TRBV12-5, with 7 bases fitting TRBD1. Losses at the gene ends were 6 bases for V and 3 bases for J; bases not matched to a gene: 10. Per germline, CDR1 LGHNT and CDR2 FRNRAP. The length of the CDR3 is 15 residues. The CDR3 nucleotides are TGTGCTAGTGGCGTTTTAGGGGGCGGCTACACTGAAGCTTTCTTT. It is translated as CASGVLGGGYTEAFF.

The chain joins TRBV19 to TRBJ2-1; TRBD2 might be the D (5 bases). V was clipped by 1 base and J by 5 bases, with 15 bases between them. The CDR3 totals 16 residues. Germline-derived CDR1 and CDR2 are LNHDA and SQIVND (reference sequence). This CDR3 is CASSIASSGYDNEQFF. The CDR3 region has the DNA TGTGCCAGTAGTATAGCGTCCAGCGGATATGACAATGAGCAGTTCTTC.

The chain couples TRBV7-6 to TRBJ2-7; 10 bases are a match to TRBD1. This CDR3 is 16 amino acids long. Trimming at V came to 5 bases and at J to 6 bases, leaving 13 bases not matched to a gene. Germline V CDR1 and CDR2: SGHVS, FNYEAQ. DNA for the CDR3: TGTGCCAGCAGCCCTCCAGCGGGACAGGGGTTTGGCGAGCAGTACTTC. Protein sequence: CASSPPAGQGFGEQYF.

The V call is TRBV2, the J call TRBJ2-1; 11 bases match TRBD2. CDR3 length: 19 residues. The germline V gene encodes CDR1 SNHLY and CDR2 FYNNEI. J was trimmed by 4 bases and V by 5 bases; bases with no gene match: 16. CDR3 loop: CASSQGRSSGGKNYNEQFF. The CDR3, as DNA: TGTGCCAGCAGTCAGGGGCGGTCTAGCGGGGGGAAAAATTACAATGAGCAGTTCTTC.

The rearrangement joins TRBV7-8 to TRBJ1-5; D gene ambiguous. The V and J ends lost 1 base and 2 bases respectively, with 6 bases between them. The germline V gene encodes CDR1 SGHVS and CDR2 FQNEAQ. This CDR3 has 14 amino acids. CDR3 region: CASSLGRGNQPQHF. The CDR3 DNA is TGTGCCAGCAGCTTAGGTAGAGGCAATCAGCCCCAGCATTTT.

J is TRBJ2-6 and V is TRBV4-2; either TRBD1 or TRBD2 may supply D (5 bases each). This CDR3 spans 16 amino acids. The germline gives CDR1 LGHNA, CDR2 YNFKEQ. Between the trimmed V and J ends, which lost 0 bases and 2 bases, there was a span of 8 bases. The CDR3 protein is CASSQDEGTGANVLTF. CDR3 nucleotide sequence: TGTGCCAGCAGCCAAGACGAGGGGACTGGGGCCAACGTCCTGACTTTC.

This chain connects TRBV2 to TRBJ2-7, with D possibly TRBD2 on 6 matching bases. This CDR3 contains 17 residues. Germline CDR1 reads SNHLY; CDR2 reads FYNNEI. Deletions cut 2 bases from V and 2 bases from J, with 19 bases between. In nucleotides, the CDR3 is TGTGCCAGCAGTGAAAGCCCCTCGGGACTCGGCACCTACGAGCAGTACTTC. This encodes CASSESPSGLGTYEQYF.

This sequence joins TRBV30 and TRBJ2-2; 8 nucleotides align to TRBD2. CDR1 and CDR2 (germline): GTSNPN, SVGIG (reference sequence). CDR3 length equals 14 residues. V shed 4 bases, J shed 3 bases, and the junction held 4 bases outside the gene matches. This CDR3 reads CAWTGGAHTGELFF. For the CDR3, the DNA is TGTGCCTGGACCGGGGGGGCCCACACCGGGGAGCTGTTTTTT.

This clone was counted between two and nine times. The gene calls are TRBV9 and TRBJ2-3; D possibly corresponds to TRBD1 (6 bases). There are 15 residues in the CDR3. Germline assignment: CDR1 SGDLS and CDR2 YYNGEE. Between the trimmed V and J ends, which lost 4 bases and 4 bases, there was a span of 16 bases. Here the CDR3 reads CASSPSRGVADTQYF. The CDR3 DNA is TGTGCCAGCAGCCCATCCAGGGGTGTGGCAGATACGCAGTATTTT.

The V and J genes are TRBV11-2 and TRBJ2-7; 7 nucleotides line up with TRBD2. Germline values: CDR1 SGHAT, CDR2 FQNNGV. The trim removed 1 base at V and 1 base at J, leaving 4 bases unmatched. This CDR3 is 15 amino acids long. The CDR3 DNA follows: TGTGCCAGCAGCTTAGGAGCGGGACCTTCCTACGAGCAGTACTTC. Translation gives CASSLGAGPSYEQYF.

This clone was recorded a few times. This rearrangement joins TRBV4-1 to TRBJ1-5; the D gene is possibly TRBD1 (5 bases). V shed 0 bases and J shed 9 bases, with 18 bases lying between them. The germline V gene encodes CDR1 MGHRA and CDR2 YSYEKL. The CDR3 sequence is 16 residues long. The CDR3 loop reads CASSQEMGSGVRPQHF. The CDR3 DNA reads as TGCGCCAGCAGCCAAGAAATGGGGTCGGGGGTTCGGCCCCAGCATTTT.

The CDR3 region has the DNA TGTGCCAGCAGTTACTCCACATCCTACAATGAGCAGTTCTTC. This encodes CASSYSTSYNEQFF. The rearrangement uses TRBV6-5 and TRBJ2-1, with D uncertain. CDR1 and CDR2 from the germline V gene are MNHEY and SVGAGI. CDR3 length: 14 amino acids. Trimming shortened V by 0 bases and J by 1 base, and 4 bases separated the two germline ends.

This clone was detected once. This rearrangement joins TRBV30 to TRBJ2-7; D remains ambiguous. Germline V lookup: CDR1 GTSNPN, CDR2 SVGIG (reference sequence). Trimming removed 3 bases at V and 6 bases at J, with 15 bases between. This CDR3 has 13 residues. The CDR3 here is CAWSEGLLSEQYF. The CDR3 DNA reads TGTGCCTGGAGCGAAGGGCTGCTGAGCGAGCAGTACTTC. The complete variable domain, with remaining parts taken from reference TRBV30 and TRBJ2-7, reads SQTIHQWPATLVQPVGSPLSLECTVEGTSNPNLYWYRQAAGRGLQLLFYSVGIGQISSEVPQNLSASRPQDRQFILSSKKLLLSDSGFYLCAWSEGLLSEQYFGPGTRLTVT.

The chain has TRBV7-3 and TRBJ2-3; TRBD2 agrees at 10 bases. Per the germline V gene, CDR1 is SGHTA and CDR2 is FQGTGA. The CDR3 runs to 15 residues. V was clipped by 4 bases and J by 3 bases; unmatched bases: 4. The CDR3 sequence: CASSSAGGPTDTQYF. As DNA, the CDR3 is TGTGCCAGCAGCTCAGCGGGAGGGCCGACAGATACGCAGTATTTT.

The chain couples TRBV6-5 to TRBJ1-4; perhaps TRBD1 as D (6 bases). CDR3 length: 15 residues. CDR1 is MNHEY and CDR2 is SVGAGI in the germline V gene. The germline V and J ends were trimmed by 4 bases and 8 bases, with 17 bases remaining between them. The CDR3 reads CASSFTQTGWEKLFF. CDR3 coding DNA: TGTGCCAGCAGTTTCACCCAGACAGGTTGGGAAAAACTGTTTTTT.

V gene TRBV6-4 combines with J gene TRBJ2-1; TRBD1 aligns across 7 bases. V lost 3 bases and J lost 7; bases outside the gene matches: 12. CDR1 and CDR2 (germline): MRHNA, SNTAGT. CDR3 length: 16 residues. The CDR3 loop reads CASSERGLGTVNEQFF. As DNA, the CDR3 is TGTGCCAGCAGTGAACGAGGATTGGGGACAGTGAATGAGCAGTTCTTC.

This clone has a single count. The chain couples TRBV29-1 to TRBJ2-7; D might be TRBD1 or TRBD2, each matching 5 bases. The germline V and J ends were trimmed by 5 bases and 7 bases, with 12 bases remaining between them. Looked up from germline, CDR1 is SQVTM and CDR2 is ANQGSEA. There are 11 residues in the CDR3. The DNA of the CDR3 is TGCAGCGTTAACGAATGGGGGGAGCAGTACTTC. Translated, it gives CSVNEWGEQYF.

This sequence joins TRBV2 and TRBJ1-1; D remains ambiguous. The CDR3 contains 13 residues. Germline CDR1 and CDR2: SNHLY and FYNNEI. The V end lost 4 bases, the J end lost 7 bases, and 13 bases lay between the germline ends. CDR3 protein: CASSASSRGEAFF. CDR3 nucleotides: TGTGCCAGCAGTGCGAGTTCCCGAGGTGAAGCTTTCTTT.